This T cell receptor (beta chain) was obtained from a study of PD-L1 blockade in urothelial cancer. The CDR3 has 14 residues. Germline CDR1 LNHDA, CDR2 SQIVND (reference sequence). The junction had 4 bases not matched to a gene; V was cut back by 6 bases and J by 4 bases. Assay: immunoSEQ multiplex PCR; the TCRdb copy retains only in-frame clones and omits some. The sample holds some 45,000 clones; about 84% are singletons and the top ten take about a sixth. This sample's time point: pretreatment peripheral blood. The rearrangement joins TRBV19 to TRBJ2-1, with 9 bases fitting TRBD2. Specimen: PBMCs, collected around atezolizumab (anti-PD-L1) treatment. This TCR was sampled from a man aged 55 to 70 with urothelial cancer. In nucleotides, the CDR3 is TGTGCCAGTAGCGCGGGGGGGGATTACAATGAGCAGTTCTTC. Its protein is CASSAGGDYNEQFF.